This entry lists 28 T cell receptor beta chains sequenced from one sample in a study of identical twins. Via MiXCR, TCRdb re-called the 5' RACE reads, giving one row per CDR3 protein. The repertoire holds roughly 690,000 distinct CDR3 sequences, with approximately 21% as singletons. This sample was also put to use in a study of T cells expressing NK-cell markers.

Sequenced: PBMCs. All receptors come from a woman aged 18-30 years in good health.

The chain couples TRBV20-1 to TRBJ2-5; 7 bases line up with TRBD1. The CDR3 runs to 14 residues. Trimming cost V 0 bases and J 2 bases; bases outside gene matches: 3. Germline V lookup: CDR1 DFQATT, CDR2 SNEGSKA (reference sequence). In nucleotides, the CDR3 is TGCAGTGCTAGAGAGACAGGGAGACAAGAGACCCAGTACTTC. Translating it yields CSARETGRQETQYF.

This clonotype was observed a few times. This chain connects TRBV12-3 or TRBV12-4 to TRBJ2-5; 10 positions agree with TRBD1. J was trimmed by 4 bases and V by 6 bases; bases with no gene match: 8. The CDR3 loop spans 15 amino acids. The CDR3 DNA follows: TGTGCCAGCAGGTCGACAGGGGGCCAACGAGAGACCCAGTACTTC. Translation: CASRSTGGQRETQYF.

V is TRBV14 and J is TRBJ1-3; D is unresolved. V was pared by 1 base and J by 9 bases, with 10 bases between. The CDR3 sequence is 13 residues long. Germline values: CDR1 SGHDN, CDR2 FVKESK. CDR3 loop: CASSQAAGGTIYF. DNA of the CDR3: TGTGCCAGCAGCCAAGCAGCAGGAGGCACCATATATTTT.

This clonotype has only a few counts. This chain connects TRBV7-2 to TRBJ2-1, with TRBD2 identical over 9 bases. V lost 0 bases and J lost 6; bases outside the gene matches: 9. Germline assignment: CDR1 SGHTA and CDR2 FQGNSA. This CDR3 comprises 17 residues. The CDR3 here is CASSLAGREGRGNEQFF. The CDR3 coding sequence is TGTGCCAGCAGCTTAGCGGGGCGGGAGGGCCGGGGCAATGAGCAGTTCTTC.

This clonotype came up a few times. The chain uses TRBV27 and TRBJ2-2, with 9 bases lining up with TRBD1. J lost 6 bases, V lost 9 bases, and 8 bases had no gene match. The CDR3 is made up of 14 amino acids. Germline V gives CDR1 MNHEY, CDR2 SMNVEV (reference sequence). CDR3 DNA: TGTGCCAGTTCCGGGACAGGGATTTCCGGGGAGCTGTTTTTT. As protein: CASSGTGISGELFF.

The chain combines TRBV2 with TRBJ2-1; TRBD2 agrees at 7 bases. The J segment lost 4 bases and the V segment lost 0 bases, leaving 9 bases of the junction unmatched. Germline V CDR1 and CDR2: SNHLY, FYNNEI. The CDR3 covers 17 residues. CDR3 DNA sequence: TGTGCCAGCAGTGAAGCGGAGCTACTAGCGCAATACAATGAGCAGTTCTTC. This codes for CASSEAELLAQYNEQFF.

The sample holds many counts of this clonotype. CDR3 nucleotides: TGTGCCAGCAGTTGGACAGCCGGGACCCAGTACTTC. Residues: CASSWTAGTQYF. This rearrangement joins TRBV12-3 or TRBV12-4 to TRBJ2-5; a weak D match, TRBD1 (6 bases). V gave up 4 bases and J gave up 7 bases, with 10 bases separating them. This CDR3 region has 12 residues.

This clonotype was counted a few times. The chain couples TRBV5-1 to TRBJ2-7, with 13 bases fitting TRBD2. In germline, CDR1 is SGHRS, CDR2 YFSETQ. The ends lost 7 bases at V and 3 bases at J; junction bases unmatched: 7. The length of the CDR3 is 15 residues. CDR3 nucleotide sequence: TGCGCCAGCGGAACGGGACTAGCGGGAAACTACGAGCAGTACTTC. As protein: CASGTGLAGNYEQYF.

This clonotype appeared many times. V usage is TRBV27 and J usage is TRBJ1-1; TRBD1 agrees at 7 bases. Germline CDR1 is MNHEY and CDR2 is SMNVEV (reference sequence). The CDR3 covers 14 residues. V was pared by 5 bases and J by 2 bases, with 5 bases of the junction left unmatched. The CDR3 region has the DNA TGTGCCAGCAGTGCGACAGGGCCCAACACTGAAGCTTTCTTT. Translation gives CASSATGPNTEAFF.

The sample holds a few counts of this clonotype. V usage is TRBV7-2 and J usage is TRBJ2-7, with no clear D. Trimming stripped 1 base from V and 4 bases from J, with 17 bases between. Germline V gene data show CDR1 as SGHTA and CDR2 as FQGNSA. This CDR3 contains 16 residues. The CDR3 bases are TGTGCCAGCAGCTTAGTAGTAAGTGGGTTCGGGTACGAGCAGTACTTC. Translating it yields CASSLVVSGFGYEQYF.

This clonotype was counted between two and nine times. The V call is TRBV7-9, the J call TRBJ2-7; D not resolved. The CDR3 is 17 residues long. Germline loops: CDR1 SEHNR, CDR2 FQNEAQ (reference sequence). V was trimmed by 0 bases and J by 4 bases, leaving 19 bases between them. The CDR3 coding sequence is TGTGCCAGCAGCTTAGCGCAGTCCCATTTTAAAATTTACGAGCAGTACTTC. Translation: CASSLAQSHFKIYEQYF. The full variable domain, its missing parts supplied by reference TRBV7-9 and TRBJ2-7, is DTGVSQNPRHKITKRGQNVTFRCDPISEHNRLYWYRQTLGQGPEFLTYFQNEAQLEKSRLLSDRFSAERPKGSFSTLEIQRTEQGDSAMYLCASSLAQSHFKIYEQYFGPGTRLTVT.

The gene calls are TRBV5-1 and TRBJ2-5; tentative D call: TRBD1 (6 bases). The CDR3 covers 13 residues. Germline loops: CDR1 SGHRS, CDR2 YFSETQ. Trimming took 3 bases from V and 4 from J, leaving 10 bases between them. The CDR3 coding sequence is TGCGCCAGCAGCTCAGACAGGCCAGAGACCCAGTACTTC. Translation: CASSSDRPETQYF.

This clonotype has just a few counts. This chain links TRBV6-2 or TRBV6-3 with TRBJ2-5, with 9 bases identical to TRBD1. The CDR3 loop spans 14 amino acids. With V trimmed by 7 bases and J by 2 bases, 5 bases remained unmatched. CDR1 and CDR2 (germline): MNHEY, SVGEGT. This CDR3 is CASTMGQGQETQYF. The DNA of the CDR3 is TGTGCCAGCACCATGGGACAGGGACAAGAGACCCAGTACTTC.

In its sample, this clonotype was seen many times. This sequence joins TRBV20-1 and TRBJ2-1, with D possibly being TRBD2 (6 bases). The CDR3 has 15 amino acids. From germline, CDR1 is DFQATT and CDR2 SNEGSKA (reference sequence). V gave up 3 bases and J gave up 5 bases, with 17 bases separating them. The CDR3 is CSARARKTRHNEQFF. As DNA, the CDR3 is TGCAGTGCTAGGGCCCGAAAGACTAGGCACAATGAGCAGTTCTTC.

V and J are TRBV20-1 and TRBJ1-5; the D gene is possibly TRBD1 (6 bases). This CDR3 has 14 residues. CDR1 and CDR2 from the germline V gene are DFQATT and SNEGSKA (reference sequence). Trimming cost V 6 bases and J 5 bases, with 17 bases left between them. CDR3 in DNA: TGCAGTGCCAGCCTCGGACAGATCGATCAGCCCCAGCATTTT. Translation: CSASLGQIDQPQHF.

This clonotype was detected ten times or more. The chain couples TRBV12-3 or TRBV12-4 to TRBJ2-7, with TRBD2 matching over 11 bases. This CDR3 spans 15 amino acids. V lost 6 bases to trimming and J lost 3 bases; unmatched junction nucleotides: 7. In nucleotides, the CDR3 is TGTGCCAGCAGACCCGGGACTAGCGGACACTACGAGCAGTACTTC. It translates to CASRPGTSGHYEQYF.

The chain joins TRBV6-1 to TRBJ2-1, with 10 bases identical to TRBD2. The germline V gene encodes CDR1 MNHNS and CDR2 SASEGT. Trimming took 8 bases from V and 2 from J; bases not matched to a gene: 9. CDR3 length: 16 residues. The CDR3 here is CASLRTSGGPYNEQFF. CDR3 DNA sequence: TGTGCCAGCCTGAGGACTAGCGGAGGCCCCTACAATGAGCAGTTCTTC.

The V and J genes are TRBV28 and TRBJ2-1; 9 bases match TRBD2. V trimming: 6 bases; J trimming: 6 bases; junction bases outside the gene matches: 6. This CDR3 comprises 14 residues. Germline V gene sequence: CDR1 MDHEN, CDR2 SYDVKM. The CDR3 loop is CASRLAGLGNEQFF. CDR3 nucleotide sequence: TGTGCCAGCAGGCTAGCGGGACTGGGCAATGAGCAGTTCTTC.

This rearrangement joins TRBV9 to TRBJ2-3, with 7 bases lining up with TRBD2. In germline, CDR1 is SGDLS, CDR2 YYNGEE. CDR3 size: 15 residues. With 3 bases clipped from V and 10 bases from J, the junction kept 14 bases outside the gene matches. CDR3 nucleotides: TGTGCCAGCAGCGGAGGGGAGGGGCGTTTCAGATCGCAGTATTTT. This codes for CASSGGEGRFRSQYF.

The V gene is TRBV6-2 or TRBV6-3, the J gene TRBJ2-3, with 10 bases identical to TRBD2. Germline loops: CDR1 MNHEY, CDR2 SVGEGT. The CDR3 covers 16 residues. Trimming at V came to 6 bases and at J to 5 bases, leaving 11 bases not matched to a gene. CDR3 residues: CASSPRLAGSGDTQYF. In nucleotides, the CDR3 is TGTGCCAGCAGCCCGCGACTAGCGGGTTCCGGAGATACGCAGTATTTT.

J is TRBJ2-3 and V is TRBV7-6; TRBD2 is a possible D gene (6 bases). This CDR3 contains 14 residues. Trimming removed 8 bases from V and 4 bases from J, with 16 bases in between. Germline V CDR1 and CDR2: SGHVS, FNYEAQ. The CDR3 DNA reads TGTGCCAGCCTCGTGGGGGAGGAGGCAGATACGCAGTATTTT. It translates to CASLVGEEADTQYF. The variable domain in full, completed from reference TRBV7-6 and TRBJ2-3, reads GAGVSQSPRYKVTKRGQDVALRCDPISGHVSLYWYRQALGQGPEFLTYFNYEAQQDKSGLPNDRFSAERPEGSISTLTIQRTEQRDSAMYRCASLVGEEADTQYFGPGTRLTVL.

V gene TRBV12-3 or TRBV12-4 combines with J gene TRBJ2-7; a possible D gene is TRBD2 (5 bases). This CDR3 is built from 12 residues. V was shortened by 6 bases and J by 5 bases, with 11 bases between the two germline ends. CDR3: CASRTGVHEQYF. The CDR3 DNA reads as TGTGCCAGCAGGACCGGGGTCCACGAGCAGTACTTC.

This chain links TRBV6-1 with TRBJ2-7, with 9 positions matching TRBD2. Trimming at V came to 3 bases and at J to 2 bases, leaving 5 bases not matched to a gene. This CDR3 is built from 15 residues. CDR1 and CDR2 from the germline V gene are MNHNS and SASEGT. The CDR3 loop is CASSDSGGRTYEQYF. DNA for the CDR3: TGTGCCAGCAGTGATAGCGGGGGAAGGACCTACGAGCAGTACTTC.

This clonotype was found many times. This sequence joins TRBV10-3 and TRBJ1-3; unclear D gene. CDR1 is ENHRY, CDR2 SYGVKD, per germline. V was pared by 10 bases and J by 0 bases, with 13 bases between. This CDR3 contains 14 residues. Here the CDR3 reads CASGDPSSGNTIYF. CDR3 DNA sequence: TGTGCCAGCGGAGACCCCTCCTCTGGAAACACCATATATTTT.

This clonotype was seen at least ten times. J is TRBJ1-5 and V is TRBV7-6; maybe TRBD1 (6 bases). The CDR3 totals 13 residues. Germline V gene data show CDR1 as SGHVS and CDR2 as FNYEAQ. V lost 3 bases to trimming and J lost 5 bases, with 8 bases between them. DNA for the CDR3: TGTGCCAGCAGCTTGGACAGTTATCAGCCCCAGCATTTT. It translates to CASSLDSYQPQHF.

The sample holds one count of this clonotype. A much larger clone sits a single nucleotide away, making a read error possible. This rearrangement joins TRBV3-1 to TRBJ2-1, with D perhaps given as TRBD1 or TRBD2 (5 bases each). The CDR3 is made up of 13 amino acids. The ends were cut back, 3 bases at V and 11 bases at J, with 14 bases in the middle. Germline loops: CDR1 LGHDT, CDR2 YNNKEL (reference sequence). The CDR3 spells CASSHDSGTKQFF. The CDR3 DNA reads as TGTGCCAGCAGCCATGATTCGGGGACGAAGCAGTTCTTC.

The table lists this clonotype with a few counts. The chain is built from TRBV20-1 and TRBJ2-1; possible D gene TRBD1, 6 bases. V was shortened by 3 bases and J by 2 bases, with 17 bases between the two germline ends. Germline V lookup: CDR1 DFQATT, CDR2 SNEGSKA (reference sequence). The CDR3 sequence is 16 residues long. In DNA, the CDR3 is TGCAGTGCTAGCCTTCTGGGGGCAAAAACCTACAATGAGCAGTTCTTC. It is translated as CSASLLGAKTYNEQFF.

There are a few counts of this clonotype. The V gene is TRBV18, the J gene TRBJ2-5, with 8 bases that match TRBD1. V lost 3 bases, J lost 4 bases, and 7 bases stayed unmatched. Germline V gene data show CDR1 as KGHSH and CDR2 as LQKENI. This CDR3 has 15 residues. CDR3 sequence: CASSPQRTGSETQYF. CDR3 sequence (DNA): TGTGCCAGCTCACCGCAAAGGACAGGGTCAGAGACCCAGTACTTC.